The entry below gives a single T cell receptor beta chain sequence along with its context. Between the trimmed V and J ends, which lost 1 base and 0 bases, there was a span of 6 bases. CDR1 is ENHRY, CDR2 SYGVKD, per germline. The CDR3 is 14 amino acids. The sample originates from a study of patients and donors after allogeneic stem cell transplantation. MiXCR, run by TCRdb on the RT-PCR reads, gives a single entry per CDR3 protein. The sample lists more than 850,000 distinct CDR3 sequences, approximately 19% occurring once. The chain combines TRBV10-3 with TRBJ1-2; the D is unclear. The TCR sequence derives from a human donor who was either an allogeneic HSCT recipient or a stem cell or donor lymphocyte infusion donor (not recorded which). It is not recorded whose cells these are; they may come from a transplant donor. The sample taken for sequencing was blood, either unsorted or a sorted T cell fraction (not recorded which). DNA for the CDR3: TGTGCCATCAGTGAGTTATCAGCTAACTATGGCTACACCTTC. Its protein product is CAISELSANYGYTF.